This record looks at one TCR beta chain sequence and its context. This entry belongs to a study of shared clonotypes between healthy human individuals. The germline V gene encodes CDR1 KGHSH and CDR2 LQKENI. V was cut by 2 bases and J by 4 bases, with 11 bases left in between. The length of the CDR3 is 15 residues. The protocol was immunoSEQ multiplex PCR, while the TCRdb copy is restricted to in-frame clones and leaves out a portion. In the table there are some 1.1 million clones, 70% to 80% of which are singletons. V gene TRBV18 combines with J gene TRBJ2-2; unclear D gene. The clonotype was recovered from a man aged 18 to 29 in good health. Some clones in this sample may be carry-over from other donors' samples. Sequenced: memory CD4+ T cells from PBMCs. This sample's subset: CD45RA-negative fraction. DNA of the CDR3: TGTGCCAGCTCACCAGTCCTTTTCGGCACCGGGGAGCTGTTTTTT. Protein: CASSPVLFGTGELFF.